This is a list of T cell receptor beta chains from one sample in a study of T-cell memory formation after mild COVID-19. Using its own MiXCR run on the 5' RACE reads, TCRdb lists one record per CDR3 protein. The sample lists 550,000 to 600,000 distinct CDR3 sequences, around 16% occurring once. Sequenced input: PBMCs or a T cell subset sorted from them (not recorded which). Receptors originate from an adult woman who had mild COVID-19 (a few samples of this study predate the infection). Cell type and time point are not known. The CDR3 runs from the conserved cysteine through the conserved F or W. D genes are given only for firm matches. Where a row states a size, it is once, few, many or the class of an expanded clone; other rows omit it.

>14|.|TRBJ1-2|TRBD1|TRBV11-2
CASSWGDREAGYTF
TGTGCCAGCAGCTGGGGGGACAGGGAGGCTGGCTACACCTTC
>18|.|TRBJ2-1|TRBD1|TRBV20-1
CSARANPGTGAKYNEQFF
TGCAGTGCTAGAGCGAACCCCGGGACAGGGGCAAAGTACAATGAGCAGTTCTTC
>13|many|TRBJ2-7|.|TRBV7-9
CASSLGASGEQYF
TGTGCCAGCAGCTTAGGGGCCTCGGGGGAGCAGTACTTC
>17|many|TRBJ2-3|.|TRBV20-1
CSARVLRSASFEDTQYF
TGCAGTGCTAGAGTTTTACGGAGCGCCTCTTTTGAGGATACGCAGTATTTT
>15|.|TRBJ1-1|.|TRBV7-6
CASSLRTEGNTEAFF
TGTGCCAGCAGCTTAAGGACAGAAGGAAACACTGAAGCTTTCTTT
>15|few|TRBJ2-5|.|TRBV5-1
CASSLDGRGMETQYF
TGCGCCAGCAGCTTGGACGGCCGGGGGATGGAGACCCAGTACTTC
>16|few|TRBJ2-1|TRBD2|TRBV29-1
CSVLGALAGSYNEQFF
TGCAGCGTCCTTGGAGCCCTAGCGGGATCCTACAATGAGCAGTTCTTC
>14|many|TRBJ1-1|.|TRBV12-3/TRBV12-4
CASSTTGWGTEAFF
TGTGCCAGCAGTACAACAGGGTGGGGCACTGAAGCTTTCTTT
>12|few|TRBJ2-2|.|TRBV20-1
CSAYRVTGELFF
TGCAGTGCTTACAGGGTCACCGGGGAGCTGTTTTTT
>13|once|TRBJ2-7|.|TRBV6-5
CASGVRAPYEQYF
TGTGCCAGCGGTGTAAGGGCGCCCTACGAGCAGTACTTC
>15|few|TRBJ2-1|TRBD1|TRBV7-9
CASSLRTGTGNEQFF
TGTGCCAGCAGCCTCCGGACAGGAACGGGGAATGAGCAGTTCTTC
>14|.|TRBJ2-7|TRBD2|TRBV5-4
CASSRSGSSYEQYF
TGTGCCAGCAGCCGTAGCGGGAGCTCCTACGAGCAGTACTTC
>18|few|TRBJ2-7|.|TRBV7-8
CASSFLGGSIGTSYEQYF
TGTGCCAGCAGCTTTTTAGGGGGGTCTATCGGGACATCCTACGAGCAGTACTTC
>13|few|TRBJ2-7|.|TRBV29-1
CSVWEAASYEQYF
TGCAGCGTCTGGGAGGCAGCCTCCTACGAGCAGTACTTC